Sequencing of this T cell receptor (beta chain) was carried out in a study of vaccination effects on CD4 cells after COVID-19. Profiled with immunoSEQ multiplex PCR; TCRdb holds only in-frame clones, not every one. The sample has about 24,000 clones, roughly 80% seen once; the top ten hold around 5.3%. Before sequencing, viral peptide pools were used by the ViraFEST assay to expand antigen-specific CD4+ T cells. Cells that had been cultured for less than 13 days were the source of isolated CD4+ T cells. Each participant received a vaccine that was either BNT162b2 or mRNA-1273, given as two doses. In regard to this clone: What it recognizes is unknown.

The source is a human donor who received a COVID-19 vaccine. Some clones in this sample may be carry-over from other donors' samples. The sample in question was CD4+ T cells from PBMCs cultured with SARS-CoV-2 spike peptides, obtained after COVID-19 vaccination.

The CDR3 DNA reads as TGTGCCAGTAGTGCCCGACAGAAAAACATTCAGTACTTC. Its protein product is CASSARQKNIQYF. This chain uses TRBV19 with TRBJ2-4, with D maybe TRBD1 (5 bases). This CDR3 region has 13 residues. CDR1 is LNHDA and CDR2 is SQIVND in the germline V gene (reference sequence). The ends were cut back, 5 bases at V and 4 bases at J, with 9 bases in the middle.